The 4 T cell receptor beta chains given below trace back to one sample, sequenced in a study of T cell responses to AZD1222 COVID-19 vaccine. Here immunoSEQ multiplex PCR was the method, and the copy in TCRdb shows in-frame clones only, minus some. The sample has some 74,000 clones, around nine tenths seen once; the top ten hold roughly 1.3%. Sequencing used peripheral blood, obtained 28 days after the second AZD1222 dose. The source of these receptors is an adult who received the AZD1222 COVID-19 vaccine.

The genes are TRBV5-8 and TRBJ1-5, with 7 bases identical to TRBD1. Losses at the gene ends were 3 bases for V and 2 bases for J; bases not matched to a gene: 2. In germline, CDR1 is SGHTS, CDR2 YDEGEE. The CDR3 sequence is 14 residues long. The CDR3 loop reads CASSSDRGNQPQHF. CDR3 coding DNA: TGTGCCAGCAGCTCCGACAGGGGCAATCAGCCCCAGCATTTT.

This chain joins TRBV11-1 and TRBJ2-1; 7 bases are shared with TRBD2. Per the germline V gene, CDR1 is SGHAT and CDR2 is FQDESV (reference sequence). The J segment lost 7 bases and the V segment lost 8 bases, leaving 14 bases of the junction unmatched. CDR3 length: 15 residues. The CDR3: CASRDGRAVGNEQFF. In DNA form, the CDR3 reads TGTGCCAGCCGCGATGGGAGGGCCGTAGGGAATGAGCAGTTCTTC. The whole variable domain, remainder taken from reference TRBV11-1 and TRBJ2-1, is EAEVAQSPRYKITEKSQAVAFWCDPISGHATLYWYRQILGQGPELLVQFQDESVVDDSQLPKDRFSAERLKGVDSTLKIQPAELGDSAMYLCASRDGRAVGNEQFFGPGTRLTVL.

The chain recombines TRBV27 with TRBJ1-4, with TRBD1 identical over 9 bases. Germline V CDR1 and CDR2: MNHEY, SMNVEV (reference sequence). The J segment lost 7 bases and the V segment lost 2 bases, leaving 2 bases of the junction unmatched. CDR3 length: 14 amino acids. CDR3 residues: CASSLGTGSEKLFF. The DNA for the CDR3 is TGTGCCAGCAGTTTAGGGACAGGGAGTGAAAAACTGTTTTTT.

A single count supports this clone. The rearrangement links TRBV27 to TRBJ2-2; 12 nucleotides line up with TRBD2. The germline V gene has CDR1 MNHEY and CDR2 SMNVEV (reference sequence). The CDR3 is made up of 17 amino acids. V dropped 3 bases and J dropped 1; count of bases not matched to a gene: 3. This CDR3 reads CASSLLAGGGNTGELFF. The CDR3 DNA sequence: TGTGCCAGCAGTTTGCTAGCGGGAGGGGGGAACACCGGGGAGCTGTTTTTT.